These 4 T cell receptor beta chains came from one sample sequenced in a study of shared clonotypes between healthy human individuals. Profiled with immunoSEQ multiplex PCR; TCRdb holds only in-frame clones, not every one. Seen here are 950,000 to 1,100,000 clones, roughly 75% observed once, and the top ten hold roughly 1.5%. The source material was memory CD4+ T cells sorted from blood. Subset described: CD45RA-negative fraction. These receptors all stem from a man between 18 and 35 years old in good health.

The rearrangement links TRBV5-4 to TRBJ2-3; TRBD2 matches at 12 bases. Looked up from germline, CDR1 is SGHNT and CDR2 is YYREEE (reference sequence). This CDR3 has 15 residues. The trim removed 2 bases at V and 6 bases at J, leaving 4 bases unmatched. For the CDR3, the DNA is TGTGCCAGCAGCTTTACTAGCGGGGGGAGGGATACGCAGTATTTT. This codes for CASSFTSGGRDTQYF.

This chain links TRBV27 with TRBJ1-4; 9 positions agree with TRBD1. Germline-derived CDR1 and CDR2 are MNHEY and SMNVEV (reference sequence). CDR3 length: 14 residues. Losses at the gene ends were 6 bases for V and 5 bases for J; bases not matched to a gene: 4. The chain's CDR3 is CASRRQGGNEKLFF. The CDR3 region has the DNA TGTGCCAGCAGGAGACAGGGGGGAAATGAAAAACTGTTTTTT.

CDR3 loop: CASSLRGGPTDTQYF. The DNA of the CDR3 is TGTGCCAGCAGCCTTCGCGGGGGGCCCACAGATACGCAGTATTTT. This chain uses TRBV6-5 with TRBJ2-3; 8 nucleotides line up with TRBD2. The germline V gene has CDR1 MNHEY and CDR2 SVGAGI. V lost 6 bases and J lost 2; bases outside the gene matches: 7. The CDR3 has 15 amino acids.

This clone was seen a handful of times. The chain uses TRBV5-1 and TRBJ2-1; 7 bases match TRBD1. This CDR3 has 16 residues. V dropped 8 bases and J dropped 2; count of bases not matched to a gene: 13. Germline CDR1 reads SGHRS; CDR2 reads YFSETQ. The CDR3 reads CASTPTIQGTYNEQFF. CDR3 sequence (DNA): TGCGCCAGTACACCGACAATACAGGGGACCTACAATGAGCAGTTCTTC.